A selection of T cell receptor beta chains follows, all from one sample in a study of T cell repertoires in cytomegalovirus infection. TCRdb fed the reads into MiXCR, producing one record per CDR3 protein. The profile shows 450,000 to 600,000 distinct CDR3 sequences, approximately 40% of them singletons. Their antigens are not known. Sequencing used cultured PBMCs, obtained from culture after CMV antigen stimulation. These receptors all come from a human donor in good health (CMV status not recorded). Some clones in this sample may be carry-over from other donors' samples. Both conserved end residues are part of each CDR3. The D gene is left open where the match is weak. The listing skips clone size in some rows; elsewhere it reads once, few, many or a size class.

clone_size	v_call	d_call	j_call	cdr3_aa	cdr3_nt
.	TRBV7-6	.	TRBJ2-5	CASSPVGRGETQYF	TGTGCCAGCAGCCCCGTTGGAAGGGGTGAGACCCAGTACTTC
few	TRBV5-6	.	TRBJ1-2	CASSVGTPGGGYTF	TGTGCCAGCAGCGTAGGGACGCCTGGAGGTGGCTACACCTTC
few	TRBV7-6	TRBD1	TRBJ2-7	CASSLVTGTGAYEQYF	TGTGCCAGCAGCTTAGTGACCGGGACAGGGGCCTACGAGCAGTACTTC
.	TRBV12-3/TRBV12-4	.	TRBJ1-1	CASSFLGPNEAFF	TGTGCCAGCAGTTTCCTGGGACCCAATGAAGCTTTCTTT
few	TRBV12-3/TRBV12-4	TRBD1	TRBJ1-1	CASSTGEAEAFF	TGTGCCAGCAGCACAGGGGAAGCCGAAGCTTTCTTT
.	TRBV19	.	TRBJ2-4	CASSIAGLAKNIQYF	TGTGCCAGTAGTATAGCGGGACTAGCCAAAAACATTCAGTACTTC
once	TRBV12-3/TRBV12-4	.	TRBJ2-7	CASGTGGGPYEQYF	TGTGCCAGCGGAACAGGGGGAGGGCCCTACGAGCAGTACTTC
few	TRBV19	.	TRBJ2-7	CASSPGRVTYEQYF	TGTGCCAGTAGTCCTGGAAGGGTTACCTACGAGCAGTACTTC
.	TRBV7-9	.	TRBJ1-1	CASRSDSLLAFF	TGTGCCAGCAGATCCGACAGTTTATTAGCTTTCTTT
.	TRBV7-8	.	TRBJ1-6	CASSLISGGGNSPLHF	TGTGCCAGCAGCTTAATTTCCGGAGGCGGTAATTCACCCCTCCACTTT
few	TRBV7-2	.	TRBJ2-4	CASSSVGIAKNIQYF	TGTGCCAGCAGCTCGGTGGGCATAGCCAAAAACATTCAGTACTTC
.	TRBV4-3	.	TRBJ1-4	CASSQDRNRASEKLFF	TGCGCCAGCAGCCAAGATCGGAACAGGGCGTCTGAAAAACTGTTTTTT
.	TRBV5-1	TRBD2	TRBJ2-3	CASTQGRSSGGFLTDTQYF	TGCGCCAGCACCCAGGGGCGCTCTAGCGGGGGGTTCCTCACAGATACGCAGTATTTT
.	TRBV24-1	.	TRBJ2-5	CATSDSRREGETQYF	TGTGCCACCAGTGATAGCCGGAGGGAAGGGGAGACCCAGTACTTC
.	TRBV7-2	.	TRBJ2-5	CASSSQGRTQYF	TGTGCCAGCAGCTCCCAGGGTCGGACCCAGTACTTC
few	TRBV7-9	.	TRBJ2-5	CASSWDETQYF	TGTGCCAGCAGCTGGGATGAGACCCAGTACTTC
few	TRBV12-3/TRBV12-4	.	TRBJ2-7	CASSYQGWGIGSYEQYF	TGTGCCAGCAGTTACCAGGGTTGGGGTATCGGCTCCTACGAGCAGTACTTC
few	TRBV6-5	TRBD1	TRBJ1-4	CASRTGNEKLFF	TGTGCCAGCAGGACAGGGAATGAAAAACTGTTTTTT
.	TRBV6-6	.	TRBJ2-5	CASSPRASEETQYF	TGTGCCAGCAGTCCGCGCGCTTCAGAGGAGACCCAGTACTTC
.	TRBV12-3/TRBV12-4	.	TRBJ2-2	CASRKRQANTGELFF	TGTGCCAGCAGGAAGCGACAAGCGAACACCGGGGAGCTGTTTTTT
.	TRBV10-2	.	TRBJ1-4	CASRRTEANEKLFF	TGCGCCAGCAGACGGACAGAGGCTAATGAAAAACTGTTTTTT
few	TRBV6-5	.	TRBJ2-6	CASSYTTGFGANVLTF	TGTGCCAGCAGTTACACGACCGGCTTCGGGGCCAACGTCCTGACTTTC
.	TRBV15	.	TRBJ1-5	CATSSDVETQPQHF	TGTGCCACCAGCAGTGACGTGGAAACTCAGCCCCAGCATTTT
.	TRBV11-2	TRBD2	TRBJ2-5	CASSLTRLAGVWETQYF	TGTGCCAGCAGCTTAACTAGACTAGCGGGAGTATGGGAGACCCAGTACTTC
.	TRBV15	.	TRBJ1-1	CATNSGPGTEAFF	TGTGCCACCAACTCAGGGCCAGGCACTGAAGCTTTCTTT
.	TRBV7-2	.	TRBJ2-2	CASRGAPGELFF	TGTGCCAGCAGGGGGGCGCCAGGGGAGCTGTTTTTT
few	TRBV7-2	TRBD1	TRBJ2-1	CASSSGLGQSSYNEQFF	TGTGCCAGCAGCTCCGGGCTGGGACAGAGCTCCTACAATGAGCAGTTCTTC
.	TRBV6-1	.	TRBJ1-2	CASSEAGEGGYTF	TGTGCCAGCAGTGAAGCAGGGGAAGGTGGCTACACCTTC
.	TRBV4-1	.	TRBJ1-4	CASSPLGGEANEKLFF	TGCGCCAGCAGCCCGCTCGGGGGGGAAGCTAATGAAAAACTGTTTTTT
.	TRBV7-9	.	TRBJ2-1	CASTNPMREQFF	TGTGCCAGCACCAACCCCATGCGGGAGCAGTTCTTC
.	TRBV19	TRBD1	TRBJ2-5	CASSMPLGTGGEETQYF	TGTGCCAGTAGTATGCCCCTCGGGACAGGGGGTGAAGAGACCCAGTACTTC
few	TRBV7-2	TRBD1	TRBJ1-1	CASRRQGGTEAFF	TGTGCCAGCAGGAGACAGGGAGGGACTGAAGCTTTCTTT
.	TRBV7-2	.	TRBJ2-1	CASSLGRTGWQFF	TGTGCCAGCAGCTTGGGGCGGACCGGGTGGCAGTTCTTC
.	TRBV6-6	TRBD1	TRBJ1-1	CASSYLSGGTEAFF	TGTGCCAGCAGTTACCTTTCAGGGGGCACTGAAGCTTTCTTT
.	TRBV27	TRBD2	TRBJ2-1	CASSTGTIGNEQFF	TGTGCCAGCAGTACCGGGACTATCGGCAATGAGCAGTTCTTC
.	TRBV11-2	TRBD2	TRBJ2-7	CASSLGISGKTYEQYF	TGTGCCAGCAGCTTAGGTATTAGCGGGAAGACCTACGAGCAGTACTTC
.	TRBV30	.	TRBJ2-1	CAWSAGLRYEQFF	TGTGCCTGGAGTGCGGGATTACGGTATGAGCAGTTCTTC
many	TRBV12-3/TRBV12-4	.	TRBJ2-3	CASSFRDTQYF	TGTGCCAGCAGCTTCCGAGATACGCAGTATTTT
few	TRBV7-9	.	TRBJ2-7	CASSVGPEQYF	TGTGCCAGCAGCGTGGGGCCCGAGCAGTACTTC
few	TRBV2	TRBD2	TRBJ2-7	CATSGGLAGEGYEQYF	TGTGCCACCTCCGGGGGACTAGCGGGAGAAGGGTACGAGCAGTACTTC
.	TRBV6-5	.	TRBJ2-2	CASSGGPVVEIHTGELFF	TGTGCCAGCAGTGGGGGGCCGGTTGTTGAAATTCACACCGGGGAGCTGTTTTTT